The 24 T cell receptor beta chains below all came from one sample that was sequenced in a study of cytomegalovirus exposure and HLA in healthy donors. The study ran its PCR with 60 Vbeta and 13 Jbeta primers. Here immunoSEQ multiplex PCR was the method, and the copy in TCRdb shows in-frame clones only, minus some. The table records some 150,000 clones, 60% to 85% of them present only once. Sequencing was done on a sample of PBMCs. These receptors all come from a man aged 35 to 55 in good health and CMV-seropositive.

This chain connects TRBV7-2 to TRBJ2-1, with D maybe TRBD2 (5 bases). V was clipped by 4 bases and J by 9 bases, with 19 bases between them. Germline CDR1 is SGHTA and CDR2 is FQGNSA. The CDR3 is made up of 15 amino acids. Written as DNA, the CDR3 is TGTGCCAGCAGCTCCTACCACTCTTCGGCGGGTGAGCAGTTCTTC. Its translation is CASSSYHSSAGEQFF.

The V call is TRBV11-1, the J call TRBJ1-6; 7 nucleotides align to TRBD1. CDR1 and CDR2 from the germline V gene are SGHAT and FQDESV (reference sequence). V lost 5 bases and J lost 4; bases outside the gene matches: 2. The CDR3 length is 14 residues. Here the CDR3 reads CASSPTGYNSPLHF. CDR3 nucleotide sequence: TGTGCCAGCAGCCCGACAGGGTATAATTCACCCCTCCACTTT.

CDR3 nucleotides: TGCGCCAGCAGCGTTAGCACCGGGGAGCTGTTTTTT. Amino acids: CASSVSTGELFF. The chain combines TRBV5-1 with TRBJ2-2; no clear D. The CDR3 contains 12 residues. V was pared by 4 bases and J by 4 bases, with 5 bases between. CDR1 SGHRS and CDR2 YFSETQ come from the germline V gene.

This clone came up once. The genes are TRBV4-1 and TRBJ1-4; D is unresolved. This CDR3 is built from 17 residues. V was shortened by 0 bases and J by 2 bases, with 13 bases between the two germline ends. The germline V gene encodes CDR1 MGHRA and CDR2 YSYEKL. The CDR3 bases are TGCGCCAGCAGCCAAGATTTTTACCAGCGCACTAATGAAAAACTGTTTTTT. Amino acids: CASSQDFYQRTNEKLFF.

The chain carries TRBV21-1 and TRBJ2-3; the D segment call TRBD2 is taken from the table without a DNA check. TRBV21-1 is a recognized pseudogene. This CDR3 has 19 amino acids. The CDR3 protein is CASSKAQLAEITSTDTQYF. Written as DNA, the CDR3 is TGTGCCAGCAGCAAAGCGCAACTAGCGGAAATAACTAGCACAGATACGCAGTATTTT.

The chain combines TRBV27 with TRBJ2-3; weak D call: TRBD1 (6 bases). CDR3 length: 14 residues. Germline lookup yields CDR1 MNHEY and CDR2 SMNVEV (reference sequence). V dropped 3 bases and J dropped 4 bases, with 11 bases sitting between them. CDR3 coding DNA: TGTGCCAGCAGTTTGGGACATCAGTCAGATACGCAGTATTTT. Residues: CASSLGHQSDTQYF.

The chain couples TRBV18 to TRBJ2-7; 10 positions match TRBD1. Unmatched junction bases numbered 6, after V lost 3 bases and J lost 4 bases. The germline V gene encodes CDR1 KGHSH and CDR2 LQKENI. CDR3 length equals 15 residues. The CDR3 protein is CASSPQGQGPYEQYF. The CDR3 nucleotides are TGTGCCAGCTCACCCCAGGGACAGGGGCCTTACGAGCAGTACTTC.

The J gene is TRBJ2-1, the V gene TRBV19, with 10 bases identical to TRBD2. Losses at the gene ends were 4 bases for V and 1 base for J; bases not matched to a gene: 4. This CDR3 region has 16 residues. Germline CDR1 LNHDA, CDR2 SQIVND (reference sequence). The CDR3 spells CASSRTSGKSYNEQFF. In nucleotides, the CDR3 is TGTGCCAGTAGTAGAACTAGCGGGAAGTCCTACAATGAGCAGTTCTTC.

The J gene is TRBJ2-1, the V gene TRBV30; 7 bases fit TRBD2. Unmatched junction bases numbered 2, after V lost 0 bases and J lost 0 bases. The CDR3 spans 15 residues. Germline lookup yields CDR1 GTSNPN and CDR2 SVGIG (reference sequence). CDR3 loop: CAWSVRTSSYNEQFF. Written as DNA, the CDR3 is TGTGCCTGGAGTGTACGGACTAGCTCCTACAATGAGCAGTTCTTC.

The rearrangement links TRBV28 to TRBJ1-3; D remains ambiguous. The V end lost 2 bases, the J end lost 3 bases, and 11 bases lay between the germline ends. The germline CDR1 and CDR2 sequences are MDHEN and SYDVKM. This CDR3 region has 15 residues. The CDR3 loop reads CASSLAVRGGNTIYF. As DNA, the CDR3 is TGTGCCAGCAGTTTAGCTGTCCGGGGTGGAAACACCATATATTTT.

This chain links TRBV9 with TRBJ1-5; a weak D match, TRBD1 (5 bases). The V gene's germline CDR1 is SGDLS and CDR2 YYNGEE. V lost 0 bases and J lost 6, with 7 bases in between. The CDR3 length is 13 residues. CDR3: CASSVGGVQPQHF. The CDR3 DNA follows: TGTGCCAGCAGCGTAGGGGGGGTTCAGCCCCAGCATTTT.

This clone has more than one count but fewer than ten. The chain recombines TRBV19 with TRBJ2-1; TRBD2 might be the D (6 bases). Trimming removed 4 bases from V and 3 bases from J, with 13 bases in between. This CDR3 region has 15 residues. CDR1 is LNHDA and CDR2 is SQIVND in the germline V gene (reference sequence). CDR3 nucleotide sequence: TGTGCCAGTAGTAATCTAGCGAACAGCTACAATGAGCAGTTCTTC. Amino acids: CASSNLANSYNEQFF. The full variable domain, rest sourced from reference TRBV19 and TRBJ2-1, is DGGITQSPKYLFRKEGQNVTLSCEQNLNHDAMYWYRQDPGQGLRLIYYSQIVNDFQKGDIAEGYSVSREKKESFPLTVTSAQKNPTAFYLCASSNLANSYNEQFFGPGTRLTVL.

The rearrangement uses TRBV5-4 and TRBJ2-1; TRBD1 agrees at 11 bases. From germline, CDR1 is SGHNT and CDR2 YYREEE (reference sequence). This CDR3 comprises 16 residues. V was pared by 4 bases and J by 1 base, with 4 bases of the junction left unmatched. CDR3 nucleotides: TGTGCCAGCAGCGGCGGACAGGGGGCTTCCTACAATGAGCAGTTCTTC. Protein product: CASSGGQGASYNEQFF.

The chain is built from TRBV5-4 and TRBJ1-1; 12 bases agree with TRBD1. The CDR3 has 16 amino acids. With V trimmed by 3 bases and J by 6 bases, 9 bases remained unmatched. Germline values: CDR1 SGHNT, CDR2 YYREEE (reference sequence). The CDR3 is CASSYPGQGARPEAFF. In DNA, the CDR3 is TGTGCCAGCAGCTACCCGGGACAGGGGGCGAGGCCTGAAGCTTTCTTT.

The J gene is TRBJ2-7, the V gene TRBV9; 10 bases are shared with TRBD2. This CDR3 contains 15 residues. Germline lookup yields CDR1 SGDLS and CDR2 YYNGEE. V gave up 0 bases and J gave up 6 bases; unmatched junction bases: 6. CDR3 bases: TGTGCCAGCAGCGTAGAGGCTAGCGGGAGTGCCGAGCAGTACTTC. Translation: CASSVEASGSAEQYF.

CDR3 amino acids: CASRNTRTEAFF. As DNA, the CDR3 is TGTGCCAGCAGAAACACCAGGACTGAAGCTTTCTTT. The rearrangement uses TRBV7-9 and TRBJ1-1; D is unclear. This CDR3 has 12 amino acids. Between the trimmed V and J ends, which lost 6 bases and 5 bases, there was a span of 10 bases. CDR1 is SEHNR and CDR2 is FQNEAQ in the germline V gene (reference sequence).

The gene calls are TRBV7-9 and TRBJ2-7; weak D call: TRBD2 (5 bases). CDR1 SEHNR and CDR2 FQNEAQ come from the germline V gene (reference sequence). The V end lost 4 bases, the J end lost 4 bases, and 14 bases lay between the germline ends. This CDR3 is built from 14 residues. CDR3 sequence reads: CASSSPGLGYEQYF. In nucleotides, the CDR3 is TGTGCCAGCAGCTCCCCCGGACTGGGATACGAGCAGTACTTC.

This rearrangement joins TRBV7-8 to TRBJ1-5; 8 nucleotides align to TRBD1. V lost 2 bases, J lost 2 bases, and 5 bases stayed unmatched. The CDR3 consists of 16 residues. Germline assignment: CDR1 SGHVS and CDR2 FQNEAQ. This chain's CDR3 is CASSLQGAGGNQPQHF. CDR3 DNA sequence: TGTGCCAGCAGCTTACAGGGGGCGGGCGGCAATCAGCCCCAGCATTTT.

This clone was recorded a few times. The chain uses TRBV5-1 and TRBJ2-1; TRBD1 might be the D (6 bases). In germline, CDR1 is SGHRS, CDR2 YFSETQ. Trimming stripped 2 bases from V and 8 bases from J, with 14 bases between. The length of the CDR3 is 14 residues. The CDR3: CASSLSRGSYEQFF. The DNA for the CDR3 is TGCGCCAGCAGCTTAAGTAGGGGGAGCTATGAGCAGTTCTTC. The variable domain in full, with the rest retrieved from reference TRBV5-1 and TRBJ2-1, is KAGVTQTPRYLIKTRGQQVTLSCSPISGHRSVSWYQQTPGQGLQFLFEYFSETQRNKGNFPGRFSGRQFSNSRSEMNVSTLELGDSALYLCASSLSRGSYEQFFGPGTRLTVL.

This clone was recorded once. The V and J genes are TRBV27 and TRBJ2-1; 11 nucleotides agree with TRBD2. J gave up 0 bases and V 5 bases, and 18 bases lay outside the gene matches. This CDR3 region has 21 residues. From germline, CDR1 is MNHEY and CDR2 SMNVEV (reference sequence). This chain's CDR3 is CASSTTSGSNTKRSSYNEQFF. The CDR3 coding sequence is TGTGCCAGCAGTACCACTAGCGGGAGTAATACGAAGCGAAGCTCCTACAATGAGCAGTTCTTC.

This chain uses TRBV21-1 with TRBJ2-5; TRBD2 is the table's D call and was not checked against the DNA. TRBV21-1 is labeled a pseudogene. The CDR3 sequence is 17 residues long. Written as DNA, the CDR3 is TGTGCCAGCAGCAAATCCCATAGCGGGGTGGCTCAAGAGACCCAGTACTTC. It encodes CASSKSHSGVAQETQYF.

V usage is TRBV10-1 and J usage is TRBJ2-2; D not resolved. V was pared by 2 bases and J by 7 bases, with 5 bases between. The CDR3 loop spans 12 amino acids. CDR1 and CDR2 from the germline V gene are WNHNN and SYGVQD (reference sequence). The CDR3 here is CASSEVGGELFF. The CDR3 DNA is TGCGCCAGCAGTGAGGTCGGCGGGGAGCTGTTTTTT.

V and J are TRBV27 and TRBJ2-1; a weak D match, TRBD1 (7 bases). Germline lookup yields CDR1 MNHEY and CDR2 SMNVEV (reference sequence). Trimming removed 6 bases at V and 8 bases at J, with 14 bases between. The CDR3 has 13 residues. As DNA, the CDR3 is TGTGCCAGCAGACCGACAGGGACTGATGAGCAGTTCTTC. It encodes CASRPTGTDEQFF.

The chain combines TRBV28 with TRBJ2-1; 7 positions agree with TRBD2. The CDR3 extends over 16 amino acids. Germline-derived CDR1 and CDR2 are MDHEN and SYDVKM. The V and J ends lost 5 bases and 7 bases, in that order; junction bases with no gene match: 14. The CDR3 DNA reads TGTGCCAGCAGTCCAGCGCAGGGCGGGAGTAGTAATGAGCAGTTCTTC. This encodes CASSPAQGGSSNEQFF.